This TCR beta chain was identified during a study of shared clonotypes between healthy human individuals. As for the study in general: The donors, a couple of women and a few men, were aged 18 to 49. Study results and limitations: Sharing across a few donors was seen in roughly 5% of naive CD4 clonotypes. Represented genetic and exposure-history diversity was restricted by having few donors.

Naive CD8 cells lacked CD45RO and underwent positive selection for CCR7, leaving out terminally differentiated effector memory CD45RA+ cells. Concerning this clone: The antigen is not known. One end of the junction does not line up with germline, which may come from a read error.

The authors loaded about 0.2 ug DNA, around 32,000 T cell genomes, into sorted-subset replicate PCRs. TCRdb's table, derived via immunoSEQ multiplex PCR, lists solely in-frame clones and lacks some. This sample has hundreds of thousands of clones, with 95% found just once. In germline, CDR1 is LNHDA, CDR2 SQIVND (reference sequence). There are 13 residues in the CDR3. Sequenced input: naive CD8+ T cells sorted from blood. This TCR was sampled from a woman aged 25-40 years in good health. This chain links TRBV19 with TRBJ2-2, with D unclear. The CDR3 DNA follows: TGTGCCAGCAGTAGAGATAACACCGGGGAGCTGTTTTTT. As protein: CASSRDNTGELFF.